This is a list of T cell receptor beta chains from one sample in a study of blood T cell repertoires in COVID-19. Method: immunoSEQ multiplex PCR; TCRdb's copy keeps in-frame clones and lacks some. The sample consists of about 62,000 clones, approximately 86% of them appearing once. The sequencing sample was made of peripheral blood. The receptor source for this set is a man between 65 and 79 years old with acute or convalescent COVID-19. Both conserved end residues are part of each CDR3. D genes are given only for firm matches. Size tells how often a clone was seen (once, few, many) or the class of an expanded clone, and some rows leave it out.

D	V	J	size	DNA	CDR3
.	TRBV10-3	TRBJ1-2	.	TGTGCCATCAGTGATGGGGGGGATGACTATGGCTACACCTTC	CAISDGGDDYGYTF
.	TRBV5-1	TRBJ2-7	once	TGCGCCAGCAGCATGAGACAGGCCTCCTACGAGCAGTACTTC	CASSMRQASYEQYF
.	TRBV5-1	TRBJ1-5	.	TGCGCCAGCAGCTTGGACAGCCCTGTTGGCCCCCAGCATTTT	CASSLDSPVGPQHF
.	TRBV6-5	TRBJ1-1	once	TGTGCCAGCAGTTTGCTGGGCGCAGGCACTGAAGCTTTCTTT	CASSLLGAGTEAFF
TRBD1	TRBV2	TRBJ2-7	.	TGTGCCAGCAGTGAATATCCGGGACAGGGTCACTTC	CASSEYPGQGHF
TRBD1	TRBV7-2	TRBJ2-7	.	TGTGCCAGCAGCGCACGGACAGGGGGGGAGCAGTACTTC	CASSARTGGEQYF
.	TRBV19	TRBJ1-4	.	TGTGCCAGTAGTATCGTAGCGGAAAAACTGTTTTTT	CASSIVAEKLFF
.	TRBV12-3/TRBV12-4	TRBJ2-3	once	TGTGCCAGCGGGGCCATGTCTGGTACGCAGTATTTT	CASGAMSGTQYF
TRBD1	TRBV29-1	TRBJ2-1	.	TGCAGCGTTGGAGTGGACAGGCAAGCCTACAATGAGCAGTTCTTC	CSVGVDRQAYNEQFF
.	TRBV23-1	TRBJ1-1	.	TGCGCCAGCAGTCAGGACGGACAGAACACTGAAGCTTTCTTT	CASSQDGQNTEAFF
.	TRBV6-1	TRBJ1-6	.	TGTGCCAGCAGTGAAGCGCGGGATTCCCCCTCGCAATTT	CASSEARDSPSQF
.	TRBV12-3/TRBV12-4	TRBJ2-7	once	TGTGCCAGCAGCAGCAGGGGACCCTACGAGCAGTACTTC	CASSSRGPYEQYF
.	TRBV2	TRBJ2-3	.	TGTGCCAGCAGTGAAGTCAGGAGGACAGATACGCAGTATTTT	CASSEVRRTDTQYF
.	TRBV5-6	TRBJ2-5	.	TGTGCCAGCAGCTTGGCGGGGGTTGGGGCCCAGTACTTC	CASSLAGVGAQYF
.	TRBV19	TRBJ1-1	.	TGTGCCAGTAGTCAGGGGTGGATGAACACTGAAGCTTTCTTT	CASSQGWMNTEAFF
.	TRBV9	TRBJ1-2	.	TGTGCCAGCAGCGTAGGATCAGCTAACTATGGCTACACCTTC	CASSVGSANYGYTF
.	TRBV5-1	TRBJ2-1	once	TGCGCCAGCAGATCGGACCGGGGGCAGTTCTTC	CASRSDRGQFF
.	TRBV5-1	TRBJ2-5	.	TGCGCCAGTCGACTAGGGCAAGAGACCCAGTACTTC	CASRLGQETQYF
.	TRBV4-2	TRBJ1-2	.	TGTGCCAGCAGCCAAGTTACAGCAAGTTCTAACTATGGCTACACCTTC	CASSQVTASSNYGYTF